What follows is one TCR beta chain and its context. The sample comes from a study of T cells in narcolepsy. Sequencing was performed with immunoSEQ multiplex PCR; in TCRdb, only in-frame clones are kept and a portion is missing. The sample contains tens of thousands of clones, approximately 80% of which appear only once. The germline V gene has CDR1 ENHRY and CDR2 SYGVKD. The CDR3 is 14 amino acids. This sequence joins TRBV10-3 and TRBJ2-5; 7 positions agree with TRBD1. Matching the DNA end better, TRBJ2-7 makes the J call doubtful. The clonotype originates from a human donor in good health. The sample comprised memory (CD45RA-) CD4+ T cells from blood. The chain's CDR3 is CAIKGTASSYEQYF. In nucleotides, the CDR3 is TGTGCCATCAAAGGGACAGCGAGCTCCTACGAGCAGTACTTC.